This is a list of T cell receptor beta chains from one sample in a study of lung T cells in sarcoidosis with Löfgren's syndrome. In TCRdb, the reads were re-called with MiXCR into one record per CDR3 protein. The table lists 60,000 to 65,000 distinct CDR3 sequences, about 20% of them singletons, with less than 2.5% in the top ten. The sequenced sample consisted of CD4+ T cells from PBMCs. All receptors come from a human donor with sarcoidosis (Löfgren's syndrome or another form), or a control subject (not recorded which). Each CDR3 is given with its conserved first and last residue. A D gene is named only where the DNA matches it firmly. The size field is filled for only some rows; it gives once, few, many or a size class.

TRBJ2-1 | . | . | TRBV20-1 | CGAKVGTGAYNEQSF | .
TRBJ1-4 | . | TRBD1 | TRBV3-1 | CASSQDRGLYNEKLFF | TGTGCCAGCAGCCAAGATAGGGGGCTATATAATGAAAAACTGTTTTTT
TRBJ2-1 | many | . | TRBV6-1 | CASDDRRGGTYNEQFF | TGTGCCAGCGACGACCGTCGAGGGGGAACGTACAATGAGCAGTTCTTC
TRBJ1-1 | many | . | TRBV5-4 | CASSLVEGHTEAFF | TGTGCCAGCAGCTTGGTCGAGGGACACACTGAAGCTTTCTTT
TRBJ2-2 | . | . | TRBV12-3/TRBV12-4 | CASFAQGAGELFF | TGTGCCAGCTTCGCACAGGGAGCCGGGGAGCTGTTTTTT
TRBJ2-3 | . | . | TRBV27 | CASSTGQRTTQYF | TGTGCCAGCAGTACTGGACAGAGGACTACGCAGTATTTT
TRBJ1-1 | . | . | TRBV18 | CASSEGLIMNTEAFF | TGTGCCAGCTCAGAAGGACTGATTATGAACACTGAAGCTTTCTTT
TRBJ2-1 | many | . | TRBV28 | CASSLFRGSSYNEQFF | TGTGCCAGCAGTTTATTCCGGGGGTCCTCCTACAATGAGCAGTTCTTC
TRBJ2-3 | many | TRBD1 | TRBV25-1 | CASSDPLKGWDRGGTDTQYF | TGTGCCAGCAGTGACCCTCTCAAGGGATGGGACAGGGGAGGCACAGATACGCAGTATTTT
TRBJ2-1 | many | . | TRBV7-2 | CASSSNNEQFF | TGTGCCAGCAGCTCAAACAATGAGCAGTTCTTC
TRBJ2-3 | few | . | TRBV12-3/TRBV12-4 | CASSFGGGSTDTQYF | TGTGCCAGCAGTTTCGGCGGAGGGAGCACAGATACGCAGTATTTT
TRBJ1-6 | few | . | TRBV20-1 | CSARERTRGYNSPLHF | TGCAGTGCTAGAGAAAGGACGAGGGGCTATAATTCACCCCTCCACTTT
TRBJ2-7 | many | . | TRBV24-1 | CATKGRTRSSSYEQYF | TGTGCCACCAAGGGCCGAACACGCTCGAGTTCCTACGAGCAGTACTTC
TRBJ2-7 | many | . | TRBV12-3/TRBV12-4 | CASRPSGSTAYEQYF | TGTGCCAGCAGGCCCTCGGGTAGCACAGCCTACGAGCAGTACTTC
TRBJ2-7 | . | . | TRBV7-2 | CASSFGGYGQYF | TGTGCCAGCAGCTTCGGAGGTTACGGGCAGTACTTC
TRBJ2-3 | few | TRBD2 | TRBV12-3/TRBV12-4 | CASSEAGLAGTDTQYF | TGTGCCAGCAGCGAAGCGGGGCTAGCTGGCACAGATACGCAGTATTTT
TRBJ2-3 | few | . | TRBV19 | CASSWDTRTDTQYF | TGTGCCAGTAGTTGGGACACCCGCACAGATACGCAGTATTTT
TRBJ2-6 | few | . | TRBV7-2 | CASSNALTGGANVLTF | TGTGCCAGCAGCAACGCCTTGACCGGCGGGGCCAACGTCCTGACTTTC
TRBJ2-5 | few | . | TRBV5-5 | CASSLEGSGETQYF | TGTGCCAGCAGCTTGGAGGGTAGCGGAGAGACCCAGTACTTC
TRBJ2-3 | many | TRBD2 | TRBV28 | CASSSLTSGGTDTQYF | TGTGCCAGCAGTTCCCTGACTAGCGGGGGCACAGATACGCAGTATTTT
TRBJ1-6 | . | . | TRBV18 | CASSLQGFNSPLHF | TGTGCCAGCTCCCTCCAGGGGTTTAATTCACCCCTCCACTTT
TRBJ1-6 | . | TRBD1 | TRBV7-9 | CASSFTTGDSPLHF | TGTGCCAGCAGCTTCACGACAGGGGATTCACCCCTCCACTTT
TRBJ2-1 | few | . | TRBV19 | CASSTRDSSSYNEQFF | TGTGCCAGTAGTACGAGGGACTCCAGCTCCTACAATGAGCAGTTCTTC
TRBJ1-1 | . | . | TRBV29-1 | CSVARGNTEAFF | TGCAGCGTCGCCCGGGGGAACACTGAAGCTTTCTTT
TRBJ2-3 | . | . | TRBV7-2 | CASSLGWDWTDTQYF | TGTGCCAGCAGCTTAGGGTGGGATTGGACAGATACGCAGTATTTT
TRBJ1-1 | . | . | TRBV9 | CASSVLLSTEAFF | TGTGCCAGCAGCGTACTTTTGAGCACTGAAGCTTTCTTT
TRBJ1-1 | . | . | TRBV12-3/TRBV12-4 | CASSFLGPGHKAFF | TGTGCCAGCAGTTTCCTCGGACCGGGACACAAAGCTTTCTTT
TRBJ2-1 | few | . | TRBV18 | CASSGTNEQFF | TGTGCCAGCTCAGGCACGAATGAGCAGTTCTTC
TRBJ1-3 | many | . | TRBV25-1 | CASSESPPLSIYF | TGTGCCAGCAGTGAATCCCCACCCCTTTCCATATATTTT
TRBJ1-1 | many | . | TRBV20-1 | CSAIRDTNTEAFF | TGCAGTGCCATACGGGACACGAACACTGAAGCTTTCTTT
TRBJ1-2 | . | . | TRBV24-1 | CATSDPGTSSPYGYTF | TGTGCCACCAGTGATCCAGGGACAAGTTCCCCCTATGGCTACACCTTC
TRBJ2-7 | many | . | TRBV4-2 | CASSHRDISYEQYF | TGTGCCAGCAGCCATCGGGACATTTCCTACGAGCAGTACTTC
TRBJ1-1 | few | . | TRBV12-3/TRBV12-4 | CASSRGRLNTEAFF | TGTGCCAGCAGTCGGGGACGGCTGAACACTGAAGCTTTCTTT
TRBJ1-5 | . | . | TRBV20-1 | CSARLQGGQPQHF | TGCAGTGCTAGGCTCCAGGGTGGACAGCCCCAGCATTTT
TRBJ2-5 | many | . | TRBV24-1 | CATSDSPGRRETQYF | TGTGCCACCAGTGATTCGCCGGGCCGAAGGGAGACCCAGTACTTC
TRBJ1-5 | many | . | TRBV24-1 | CATSEAGLSNQPQHF | TGTGCCACCAGTGAAGCAGGCCTTAGCAATCAGCCCCAGCATTTT
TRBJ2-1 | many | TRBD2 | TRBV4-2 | CASSQEAGDGEQFF | TGTGCCAGCAGCCAAGAGGCGGGGGATGGAGAGCAGTTCTTC
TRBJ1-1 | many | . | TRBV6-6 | CASSYEGNTEAFF | TGTGCCAGCAGTTACGAAGGGAACACTGAAGCTTTCTTT
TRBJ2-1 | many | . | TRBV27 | CASSFRLESYNEQFF | TGTGCCAGCAGTTTTCGCCTAGAATCCTACAATGAGCAGTTCTTC
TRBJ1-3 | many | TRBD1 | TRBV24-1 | CATSDWDREGGNTIYF | TGTGCCACCAGTGACTGGGACAGGGAAGGTGGAAACACCATATATTTT
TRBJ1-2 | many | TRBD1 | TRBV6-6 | CASSYSGQGGYGYTF | TGTGCCAGCAGTTACTCAGGCCAGGGGGGCTATGGCTACACCTTC
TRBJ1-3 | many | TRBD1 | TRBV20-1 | CSARPLRGPGNTIYF | TGCAGTGCTAGACCCCTCAGGGGGCCCGGAAACACCATATATTTT
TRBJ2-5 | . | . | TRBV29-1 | CSVDRLFQETRYF | TGCAGCGTTGATCGGCTATTCCAAGAGACCCGGTACTTC
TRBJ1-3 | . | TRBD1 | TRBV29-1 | CSVRTGGSGNTIYF | TGCAGCGTTAGGACAGGGGGCTCTGGAAACACCATATATTTT
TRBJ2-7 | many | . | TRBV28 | CASGGWTGNEEQYF | TGTGCCAGCGGTGGTTGGACGGGGAACGAGGAGCAGTACTTC
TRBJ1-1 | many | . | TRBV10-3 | CATRDIPGTEAFF | TGTGCCACCAGGGACATCCCGGGCACTGAAGCTTTCTTT
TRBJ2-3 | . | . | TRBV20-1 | CSAEAPLSAAPRFAQYF | TGCAGTGCTGAGGCCCCTCTAAGCGCTGCCCCTAGGTTTGCGCAGTATTTT
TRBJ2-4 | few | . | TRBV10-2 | CASSPTRTVLAKNIQYF | TGCGCCAGCAGTCCGACCCGGACAGTCCTAGCCAAAAACATTCAGTACTTC
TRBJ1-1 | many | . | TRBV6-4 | CASSDSAGAAEAFF | TGTGCCAGCAGTGACTCCGCAGGGGCCGCTGAAGCTTTCTTT
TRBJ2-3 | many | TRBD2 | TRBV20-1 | CSGKSGRARDRTDTQYF | TGCAGTGGGAAGAGCGGGAGGGCCAGGGATCGCACAGATACGCAGTATTTT
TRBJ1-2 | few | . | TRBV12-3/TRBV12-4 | CASSRDGPYGYTF | TGTGCCAGCAGCCGGGACGGACCATATGGCTACACCTTC